The 7 T cell receptor beta chains presented below share a single source sample, sequenced in a study of early T cells in non-severe SARS-CoV-2 infection (dated by TCRdb to the early 2020s). To prepare the library, 5' RACE was applied. Data came from a NextSeq 500. TCRdb's own reprocessing of the public reads used fastp at Q25 and MiXCR and kept productive beta chains. For every CDR3 protein sequence, its rows merge into one entry that carries the most common genes and DNA. This sample has under 35,000 distinct CDR3 sequences in its table, and 5% to 6.5% of those were observed once. The ten largest account for about 21% of the sample. What was sequenced was whole blood. These receptors originate from an adult who was a healthcare worker with PCR-confirmed SARS-CoV-2 infection or an uninfected control (not recorded which).

V usage is TRBV18 and J usage is TRBJ1-2, with a weak D call TRBD1 (6 bases). This CDR3 is 14 amino acids long. Germline V CDR1 and CDR2: KGHSH, LQKENI. With 1 base removed from V and 3 bases from J, the gap between germline ends came to 9 bases. For the CDR3, the DNA is TGTGCCAGCTCACCACAGGGGGGCGACTATGGCTACACCTTC. Its translation: CASSPQGGDYGYTF.

This clonotype turned up a few times. The V gene is TRBV20-1, the J gene TRBJ1-1; D gene unclear. Deletions cut 6 bases from V and 1 base from J, with 6 bases between. CDR1 is DFQATT, CDR2 SNEGSKA, per germline (reference sequence). This CDR3 is 11 amino acids long. Written as DNA, the CDR3 is TGCAGTGCCAAGGGGAACACTGAAGCTTTCTTT. The encoded protein is CSAKGNTEAFF.

At least ten counts were recorded for this clonotype. The chain recombines TRBV25-1 with TRBJ2-7; 8 bases line up with TRBD1. The CDR3 contains 11 residues. Germline-derived CDR1 and CDR2 are MGHDK and SYGVNS. The ends lost 3 bases at V and 12 bases at J; junction bases unmatched: 4. CDR3 coding DNA: TGTGCCAGCAGTGACGGACAGGGCGGGTACTTC. It is translated as CASSDGQGGYF.

Ten or more counts support this clonotype. The V and J genes are TRBV3-1 and TRBJ2-5; 8 nucleotides match TRBD2. V lost 0 bases and J lost 5; bases outside the gene matches: 14. From germline, CDR1 is LGHDT and CDR2 YNNKEL (reference sequence). This CDR3 is 18 amino acids long. The CDR3 DNA sequence: TGTGCCAGCAGCCAAGACCCCCTGCAGCGGGGGATTGTGGAGACCCAGTACTTC. It encodes CASSQDPLQRGIVETQYF.

This clonotype has just a few counts. The chain carries TRBV20-1 and TRBJ1-4; 9 bases are shared with TRBD1. CDR1 is DFQATT, CDR2 SNEGSKA, per germline (reference sequence). The CDR3 sequence is 13 residues long. The J segment lost 8 bases and the V segment lost 6 bases, leaving 7 bases of the junction unmatched. The CDR3 loop reads CSASTGGREKLFF. The CDR3 DNA is TGCAGTGCATCGACAGGGGGGCGCGAAAAACTGTTTTTT.

This clonotype was recorded at least ten times. V gene TRBV28 combines with J gene TRBJ2-1; TRBD2 matches at 10 bases. The length of the CDR3 is 15 residues. The V gene end was trimmed by 3 bases and the J gene end by 7 bases; junction bases not matched to a gene: 6. The germline V gene has CDR1 MDHEN and CDR2 SYDVKM. The CDR3 DNA reads TGTGCCAGCAGTTTTAGTCTAGCGGGAGTGAATGAGCAGTTCTTC. Translated, it gives CASSFSLAGVNEQFF.

Ten or more counts support this clonotype. This sequence joins TRBV7-2 and TRBJ2-1; D is perhaps TRBD2 (6 bases). Trimming cost V 5 bases and J 8 bases, with 13 bases left between them. This CDR3 has 13 residues. The germline V gene has CDR1 SGHTA and CDR2 FQGNSA. The CDR3 is CASSALLAHEQFF. Written as DNA, the CDR3 is TGTGCCAGCAGCGCCTTACTAGCACATGAGCAGTTCTTC.